A single sample is the source of the 32 T cell receptor beta chains below, sequenced in a study of CD8+ T cells in alopecia areata. Reverse transcribed after extraction, RNA yielded cDNA as the sequencing template. TCRdb's copy holds only in-frame clones and misses some; the assay was immunoSEQ multiplex PCR. The sample carries about 110,000 clones, 45% to 65% recorded once. The treatment here: oral pan-JAK inhibitor, 5-10 mg twice daily. This sample comprised CD4+ T cells sorted from blood, obtained at week 24, from a patient treated with tofacitinib. Receptors originate from a human donor with alopecia areata.

V is TRBV29-1 and J is TRBJ2-5; TRBD2 matches 7 bases. Germline lookup yields CDR1 SQVTM and CDR2 ANQGSEA. The CDR3 spans 14 residues. Germline trimming cut 5 bases from V and 5 bases from J; bases unmatched to any gene: 11. The CDR3 protein is CSVYLTGGGETQYF. As DNA, the CDR3 is TGCAGCGTTTATCTTACGGGAGGTGGGGAGACCCAGTACTTC.

This clone occurred a few times. Mismatch with germline at one junction end may stem from a read error. This chain links TRBV4-2 with TRBJ1-6; TRBD1 aligns across 9 bases. Germline V lookup: CDR1 LGHNA, CDR2 YNFKEQ. This CDR3 has 14 amino acids. The CDR3 protein is CASSKDRGNSPLHF. CDR3 DNA: TGTGCCAGCAGCAAAGACAGGGGGAATTCACCCCTCCACTTT.

The sample holds a few counts of this clone. The CDR3 region has the DNA TGTGCCAGCAGCTACGCCTACAATGAGCAGTTCTTC. This encodes CASSYAYNEQFF. The chain links TRBV11-2 to TRBJ2-1; D is unclear. Germline-derived CDR1 and CDR2 are SGHAT and FQNNGV. The length of the CDR3 is 12 residues. With 4 bases removed from V and 2 bases from J, the gap between germline ends came to 3 bases.

In the case of this clone: Germline and junction disagree at one end, which may indicate a read error. This chain connects TRBV7-7 to TRBJ2-5, with a weak D call TRBD2 (5 bases). Germline V gene sequence: CDR1 SSHAT, CDR2 FNYEAQ (reference sequence). The CDR3 runs to 14 residues. The CDR3 sequence: CASSPQAGEETQYF. The DNA for the CDR3 is TGTGCTAGCAGTCCCCAGGCGGGTGAAGAGACCCAGTACTTC.

The sample holds one count of this clone. The rearrangement joins TRBV30 to TRBJ2-2; D may be TRBD2 (5 bases). The V end lost 3 bases, the J end lost 3 bases, and 14 bases lay between the germline ends. CDR1 and CDR2 (germline): GTSNPN, SVGIG (reference sequence). CDR3 size: 15 residues. The CDR3 nucleotides are TGTGCCTGGAGCCCCCAGGAGCGGTACACCGGGGAGCTGTTTTTT. Translation: CAWSPQERYTGELFF.

The chain carries TRBV30 and TRBJ1-2, with 7 bases fitting TRBD1. This CDR3 is 11 amino acids long. V lost 4 bases and J lost 8; bases outside the gene matches: 4. Germline V gives CDR1 GTSNPN, CDR2 SVGIG (reference sequence). The chain's CDR3 is CAWNSDRGYTF. The DNA of the CDR3 is TGTGCCTGGAACTCGGACAGGGGCTACACCTTC.

In its sample, this clone was seen once. The rearrangement uses TRBV27 and TRBJ2-2, with 8 bases fitting TRBD1. The CDR3 sequence is 15 residues long. The germline CDR1 and CDR2 sequences are MNHEY and SMNVEV (reference sequence). The V and J ends lost 5 bases and 4 bases, in that order; junction bases with no gene match: 6. CDR3 amino acids: CASSPDRVPTGELFF. The CDR3 DNA sequence: TGTGCCAGCAGTCCGGACAGGGTCCCCACCGGGGAGCTGTTTTTT.

This chain links TRBV30 with TRBJ2-5; the D call may be TRBD1 or TRBD2 (6 bases each). Germline CDR1 is GTSNPN and CDR2 is SVGIG (reference sequence). The length of the CDR3 is 14 residues. V was cut by 1 base and J by 5 bases, with 14 bases left in between. CDR3: CAWSEGGRRETQYF. The CDR3 region has the DNA TGTGCCTGGAGTGAGGGGGGCCGGAGGGAGACCCAGTACTTC.

The rearrangement joins TRBV29-1 to TRBJ2-2, with D possibly being TRBD1 (6 bases). In germline, CDR1 is SQVTM, CDR2 ANQGSEA. The CDR3 has 16 amino acids. Trimming took off 5 bases at V and 3 bases at J, with 19 bases between the two ends. For the CDR3, the DNA is TGCAGCGTTCGAACTACAGGGCAAGGGGACACCGGGGAGCTGTTTTTT. Its translation is CSVRTTGQGDTGELFF.

This clone has more than one count but fewer than ten. This chain joins TRBV30 and TRBJ1-2; D unclear. Germline-derived CDR1 and CDR2 are GTSNPN and SVGIG (reference sequence). The CDR3 contains 14 residues. Trimming removed 3 bases at V and 6 bases at J, with 17 bases between. DNA of the CDR3: TGTGCCTGGAGGCCACCCGCACAGTATCATGGCTACACCTTC. It specifies CAWRPPAQYHGYTF.

The rearrangement links TRBV5-5 to TRBJ2-7; D perhaps matches TRBD2 (6 bases). Per the germline V gene, CDR1 is SGHKS and CDR2 is YYEKEE (reference sequence). The V and J ends lost 4 bases and 10 bases respectively, with 18 bases between them. The CDR3 loop spans 13 amino acids. CDR3 region: CASSEPGLQAQYF. Written as DNA, the CDR3 is TGTGCCAGCAGCGAACCGGGACTCCAAGCACAGTACTTC.

CDR3: CASRRDGLQAFF. The CDR3 DNA sequence: TGTGCCAGCAGAAGGGACGGTCTCCAAGCTTTCTTT. J is TRBJ1-1 and V is TRBV2, with D perhaps matching TRBD1 (5 bases). The CDR3 loop spans 12 amino acids. Germline loops: CDR1 SNHLY, CDR2 FYNNEI. Trimming left V 6 bases short and J 9 bases short, with 14 bases between. Combining the CDR3 with reference TRBV2 and TRBJ1-1 gives the whole variable domain EPEVTQTPSHQVTQMGQEVILRCVPISNHLYFYWYRQILGQKVEFLVSFYNNEISEKSEIFDDQFSVERPDGSNFTLKIRSTKLEDSAMYFCASRRDGLQAFFGQGTRLTVV.

This clone turned up a few times. This chain uses TRBV5-4 with TRBJ2-5; the D gene could be TRBD1 or TRBD2 (5 bases each). The germline V gene has CDR1 SGHNT and CDR2 YYREEE (reference sequence). V gave up 5 bases and J gave up 8 bases, with 16 bases separating them. The length of the CDR3 is 13 residues. The CDR3 reads CASRNWGTGTQYF. DNA of the CDR3: TGTGCCAGCAGGAACTGGGGGACGGGAACCCAGTACTTC.

This clone was detected a few times. The chain employs TRBV11-2 and TRBJ2-3, with 9 positions matching TRBD1. V lost 5 bases and J lost 3; bases outside the gene matches: 12. The V gene's germline CDR1 is SGHAT and CDR2 FQNNGV. The CDR3 runs to 17 residues. The CDR3 loop is CASSATGGGKLTDTQYF. The CDR3 DNA reads as TGTGCCAGCAGCGCCACAGGGGGCGGGAAGTTAACAGATACGCAGTATTTT.

V gene TRBV28 combines with J gene TRBJ2-7; D may be TRBD1 (6 bases). CDR1 and CDR2 (germline): MDHEN, SYDVKM. The CDR3 loop spans 16 amino acids. Trimming removed 6 bases at V and 3 bases at J, with 21 bases between. The CDR3 DNA follows: TGTGCCAGCAGAGGGAACGGGGCAGGGGCAATCTACGAGCAGTACTTC. It yields the protein CASRGNGAGAIYEQYF.

This clone has a handful of counts. The chain has TRBV19 and TRBJ2-1; 11 bases match TRBD1. CDR1 and CDR2 (germline): LNHDA, SQIVND (reference sequence). The CDR3 extends over 15 amino acids. Trimming at V came to 10 bases and at J to 7 bases, leaving 12 bases not matched to a gene. CDR3 nucleotides: TGTGCCACCAATACCGCTGGACAGGGGGCAAATGAGCAGTTCTTC. Protein: CATNTAGQGANEQFF.

This clone was picked up a small number of times. This chain joins TRBV2 and TRBJ1-1, with D tentatively TRBD1 (5 bases). CDR3 size: 13 residues. V was shortened by 6 bases and J by 0 bases, with 8 bases between the two germline ends. CDR1 and CDR2 from the germline V gene are SNHLY and FYNNEI. CDR3 coding DNA: TGTGCCAGCAGGACAGAATTGAACACTGAAGCTTTCTTT. The encoded protein is CASRTELNTEAFF. The variable domain in full, completed from reference TRBV2 and TRBJ1-1, reads EPEVTQTPSHQVTQMGQEVILRCVPISNHLYFYWYRQILGQKVEFLVSFYNNEISEKSEIFDDQFSVERPDGSNFTLKIRSTKLEDSAMYFCASRTELNTEAFFGQGTRLTVV.

This chain uses TRBV10-3 with TRBJ2-6; D may correspond to TRBD1 or TRBD2 (5 bases each). The CDR3 is 15 amino acids. V lost 6 bases, J lost 2 bases, and 11 bases lay in between. Germline loops: CDR1 ENHRY, CDR2 SYGVKD. The CDR3 loop is CAISGDEAGANVLTF. The CDR3 DNA follows: TGTGCCATCAGCGGGGACGAGGCTGGGGCCAACGTCCTGACTTTC.

The J gene is TRBJ1-2, the V gene TRBV7-9; the D is unclear. From germline, CDR1 is SEHNR and CDR2 FQNEAQ (reference sequence). V was shortened by 5 bases and J by 4 bases, with 11 bases between the two germline ends. This CDR3 is 13 amino acids long. CDR3 amino acids: CASSPGASYGYTF. The DNA for the CDR3 is TGTGCCAGCAGCCCCGGCGCTAGCTATGGCTACACCTTC. The whole variable domain, remainder taken from reference TRBV7-9 and TRBJ1-2, is DTGVSQNPRHKITKRGQNVTFRCDPISEHNRLYWYRQTLGQGPEFLTYFQNEAQLEKSRLLSDRFSAERPKGSFSTLEIQRTEQGDSAMYLCASSPGASYGYTFGSGTRLTVV.

This chain uses TRBV4-2 with TRBJ1-6; D not resolved. From germline, CDR1 is LGHNA and CDR2 YNFKEQ. The CDR3 runs to 15 residues. The germline V and J ends were trimmed by 0 bases and 10 bases, with 13 bases remaining between them. The CDR3 reads CASSQDILMGSPLHF. DNA for the CDR3: TGTGCCAGCAGCCAAGATATTTTGATGGGGTCACCCCTCCACTTT.

The chain has TRBV5-1 and TRBJ1-1; possibly TRBD1 for D (6 bases). Trimming left V 2 bases short and J 3 bases short, with 11 bases between. Germline V gives CDR1 SGHRS, CDR2 YFSETQ. CDR3 length: 14 amino acids. The CDR3 DNA follows: TGCGCCAGCAGCTTAGGACAGAGGGACACTGAAGCTTTCTTT. Translation gives CASSLGQRDTEAFF.

The rearrangement uses TRBV30 and TRBJ2-7; TRBD1 is a possible D gene (6 bases). CDR1 is GTSNPN and CDR2 is SVGIG in the germline V gene (reference sequence). The CDR3 consists of 11 residues. V dropped 8 bases and J dropped 3 bases, with 11 bases sitting between them. The CDR3 nucleotides read TGTGCCCAAAGGGGGAACTACGAGCAGTACTTC. Translation: CAQRGNYEQYF.

There are a few counts of this clone. This chain joins TRBV15 and TRBJ1-5; tentative D call: TRBD1 (6 bases). Trimming cost V 0 bases and J 8 bases, with 14 bases left between them. This CDR3 comprises 15 residues. The germline gives CDR1 LNHNV, CDR2 YYDKDF (reference sequence). The CDR3 nucleotides are TGTGCCACCAGCAGAGATCTCGGGGGGCAGGAGCCCCAGCATTTT. The encoded protein is CATSRDLGGQEPQHF.

This clone was recorded a few times. The chain uses TRBV30 and TRBJ2-6; no reliable D call. The CDR3 is 15 amino acids. Germline V gene data show CDR1 as GTSNPN and CDR2 as SVGIG (reference sequence). The V end was cut by 5 bases, the J end by 4 bases, with 15 bases between. In DNA, the CDR3 is TGTGCCTGGGTGAACGTCTTTCCGGGGGCCAACGTCCTGACTTTC. Its translation is CAWVNVFPGANVLTF.

The gene calls are TRBV5-1 and TRBJ1-1; the D is unclear. This CDR3 comprises 17 residues. Germline assignment: CDR1 SGHRS and CDR2 YFSETQ. The V end lost 5 bases, the J end lost 0 bases, and 20 bases lay between the germline ends. DNA of the CDR3: TGCGCCAGCAGGACGGGCGGAACAAGACTAATGAACACTGAAGCTTTCTTT. It translates to CASRTGGTRLMNTEAFF.

The table lists this clone with a few counts. The rearrangement links TRBV7-2 to TRBJ1-6; 8 bases are shared with TRBD1. Trimming at V came to 1 base and at J to 13 bases, leaving 3 bases not matched to a gene. Germline V gene data show CDR1 as SGHTA and CDR2 as FQGNSA. The CDR3 has 13 residues. DNA of the CDR3: TGTGCCAGCAGCTTAGGCAGGGGGCCCCCCCTCCACTTT. It is translated as CASSLGRGPPLHF.

The chain employs TRBV2 and TRBJ2-5, with D perhaps TRBD2 (7 bases). This CDR3 region has 15 residues. V gave up 4 bases and J gave up 6 bases, with 18 bases separating them. Germline CDR1 and CDR2: SNHLY and FYNNEI. The CDR3 sequence: CASSVFGGAVKTQYF. The CDR3 DNA follows: TGTGCCAGCAGTGTCTTTGGGGGGGCCGTGAAGACCCAGTACTTC.

Regarding this clone: A read error may produce the germline difference seen at one junction end. The chain has TRBV2 and TRBJ1-5; possible D gene TRBD1, 6 bases. CDR3 length: 13 residues. CDR1 and CDR2 (germline): SNHLY, FYNNEI. The CDR3, as DNA: TGTGCCAGCCGTGACAGGTGGGGTCAGCCCCAGCATTTT. It translates to CASRDRWGQPQHF.

Here the CDR3 DNA reads TGTGCCAGCAGCCAAGAGGGGACAGGGAGTTGGGGCTACACCTTC. It is translated as CASSQEGTGSWGYTF. The chain uses TRBV7-9 and TRBJ1-2; 9 bases line up with TRBD1. The V gene end was trimmed by 5 bases and the J gene end by 8 bases; junction bases not matched to a gene: 12. The CDR3 totals 15 residues. Germline CDR1 SEHNR, CDR2 FQNEAQ (reference sequence).

V gene TRBV7-2 combines with J gene TRBJ1-1, with no clear D. The germline CDR1 and CDR2 sequences are SGHTA and FQGNSA. Trimming took 1 base from V and 6 from J, leaving 9 bases between them. The CDR3 runs 13 residues. CDR3 residues: CASSLGRTPEAFF. The CDR3 DNA reads TGTGCCAGCAGCTTAGGACGCACCCCTGAAGCTTTCTTT.

V usage is TRBV9 and J usage is TRBJ2-1, with D possibly TRBD2 on 5 matching bases. Germline CDR1 reads SGDLS; CDR2 reads YYNGEE. Trimming took 0 bases from V and 3 from J, leaving 10 bases between them. CDR3 length equals 15 residues. The CDR3 DNA follows: TGTGCCAGCAGCGTAGCTCTAGCCTTCTACAATGAGCAGTTCTTC. Translating it yields CASSVALAFYNEQFF.

Here the CDR3 reads CASSDRQGANYGYTF. The CDR3 bases are TGTGCCAGCAGTGATAGACAGGGAGCTAACTATGGCTACACCTTC. This chain connects TRBV25-1 to TRBJ1-2; 7 nucleotides align to TRBD1. Looked up from germline, CDR1 is MGHDK and CDR2 is SYGVNS. After removal of 3 bases from V and 0 bases from J, the junction contained 4 bases not matched to a gene. The CDR3 length is 15 residues.